This T cell receptor beta chain was identified in a study of a mutant IDH1 vaccine in newly diagnosed glioma. Study summary: The patients received vaccinations eight times, in weeks 1, 3, 5, 7, 11, 15, 19 and 23.

Some clones are missing from TCRdb's copy, which holds only in-frame ones; the method was immunoSEQ multiplex PCR. Among 50,000 to 70,000 clones listed, 80% to 90% were seen once. On this clone itself: What it binds is not known.

Time point described: week 23, last vaccination. In every dose of vaccine, 300 ug of mutant IDH1 20-mer peptide was given alongside topical imiquimod. New IDH1-mutant, ATRX-lost WHO grade 3 or 4 astrocytomas occurred in donors. The V end was cut by 5 bases, the J end by 6 bases, with 17 bases between. Germline V gene lookup returns CDR1 SGHTA and CDR2 FQGNSA. The CDR3 runs 15 residues. Findings and limits, study-wide: Shifts in the top peripheral T cell clonotypes seemed unrelated to pseudoprogression. Vaccination elicited immune responses in approximately 92% of patients.

The receptor's source is a man in his forties with glioma. This chain links TRBV7-2 with TRBJ2-1; D might be TRBD1 (6 bases). The sequencing here drew on PBMCs, taken from a glioma patient whose treatment included an IDH1 peptide vaccine. This chain's CDR3 is CASSVDTGTSNEQFF. CDR3 coding DNA: TGTGCCAGCAGCGTAGATACCGGGACAAGCAATGAGCAGTTCTTC.